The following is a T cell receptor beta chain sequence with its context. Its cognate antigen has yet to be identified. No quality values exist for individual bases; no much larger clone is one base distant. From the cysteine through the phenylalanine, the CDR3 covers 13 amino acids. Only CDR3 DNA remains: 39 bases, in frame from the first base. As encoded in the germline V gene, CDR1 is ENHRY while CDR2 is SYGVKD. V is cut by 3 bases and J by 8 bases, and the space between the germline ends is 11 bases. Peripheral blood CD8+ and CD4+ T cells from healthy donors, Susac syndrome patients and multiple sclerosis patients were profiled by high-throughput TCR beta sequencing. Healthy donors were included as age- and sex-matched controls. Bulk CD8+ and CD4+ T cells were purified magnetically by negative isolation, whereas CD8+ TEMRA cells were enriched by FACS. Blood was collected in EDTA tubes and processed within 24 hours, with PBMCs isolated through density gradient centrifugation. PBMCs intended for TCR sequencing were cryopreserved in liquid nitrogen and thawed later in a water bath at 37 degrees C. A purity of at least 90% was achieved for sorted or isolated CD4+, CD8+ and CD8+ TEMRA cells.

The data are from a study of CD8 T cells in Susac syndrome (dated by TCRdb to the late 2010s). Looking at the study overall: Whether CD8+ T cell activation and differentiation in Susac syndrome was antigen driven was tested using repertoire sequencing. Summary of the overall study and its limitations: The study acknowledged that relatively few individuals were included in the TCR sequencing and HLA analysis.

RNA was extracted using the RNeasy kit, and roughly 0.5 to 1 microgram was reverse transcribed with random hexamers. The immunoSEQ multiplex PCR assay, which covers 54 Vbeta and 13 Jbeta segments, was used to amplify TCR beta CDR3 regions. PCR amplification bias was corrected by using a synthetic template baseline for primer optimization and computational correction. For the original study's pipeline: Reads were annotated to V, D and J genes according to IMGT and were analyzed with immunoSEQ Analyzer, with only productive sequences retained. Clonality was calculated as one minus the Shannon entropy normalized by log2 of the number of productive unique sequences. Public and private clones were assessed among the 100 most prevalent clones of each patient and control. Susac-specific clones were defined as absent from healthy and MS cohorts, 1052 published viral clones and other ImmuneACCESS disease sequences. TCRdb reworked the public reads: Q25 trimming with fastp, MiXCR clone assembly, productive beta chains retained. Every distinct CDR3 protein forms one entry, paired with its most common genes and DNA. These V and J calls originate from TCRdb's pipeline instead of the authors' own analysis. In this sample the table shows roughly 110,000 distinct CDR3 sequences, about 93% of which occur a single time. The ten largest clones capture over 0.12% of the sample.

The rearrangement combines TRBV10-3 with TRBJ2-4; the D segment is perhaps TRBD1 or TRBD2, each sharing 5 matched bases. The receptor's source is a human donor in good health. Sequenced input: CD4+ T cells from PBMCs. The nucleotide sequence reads TGTGCCATCAGTGACAGGGAGACAGACATTCAGTACTTC. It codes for CAISDRETDIQYF.